What follows are 26 T cell receptor beta chains derived from one specimen sequenced in a study of cytomegalovirus exposure and HLA in healthy donors. The repertoire was sequenced with immunoSEQ multiplex PCR; TCRdb's copy has only in-frame clones and lacks some. Of around 94,000 clones in the sample, about 95% were seen once. The sequencing sample was made of PBMCs. Source of these receptors: a woman aged 18 to 35 in good health and CMV-seronegative.

This rearrangement joins TRBV5-6 to TRBJ1-3; D is undetermined. Germline values: CDR1 SGHDT, CDR2 YYEEEE. V shed 4 bases and J shed 4 bases, with 3 bases lying between them. The CDR3 runs to 11 residues. CDR3 loop: CASSEGNTIYF. In DNA form, the CDR3 reads TGTGCCAGCAGCGAGGGAAACACCATATATTTT.

This chain links TRBV11-3 with TRBJ1-2; D not certain. This CDR3 comprises 13 residues. The V end lost 4 bases, the J end lost 0 bases, and 6 bases lay between the germline ends. The V gene's germline CDR1 is SGHNT and CDR2 YENEEA. CDR3: CASSYTPNYGYTF. The CDR3 DNA reads as TGTGCCAGCAGCTACACACCTAACTATGGCTACACCTTC.

Notes on this clone: Other DNA variants within this sample encode the same CDR3. The chain recombines TRBV7-2 with TRBJ1-2; 10 bases fit TRBD1. This CDR3 contains 14 residues. Losses at the gene ends were 5 bases for V and 2 bases for J; bases not matched to a gene: 2. CDR1 and CDR2 from the germline V gene are SGHTA and FQGNSA. CDR3 protein: CASSPGQGNYGYTF. DNA of the CDR3: TGTGCCAGCAGCCCGGGACAGGGGAACTATGGCTACACCTTC.

This clone was seen a single time. The V and J genes are TRBV7-9 and TRBJ2-7; the D gene is possibly TRBD1 (7 bases). Trimming removed 5 bases at V and 7 bases at J, with 9 bases between. Germline values: CDR1 SEHNR, CDR2 FQNEAQ (reference sequence). The CDR3 totals 11 residues. The CDR3 DNA reads TGTGCCAGCAGCCCAGGGGGGGAGCAGTACTTC. Translating it yields CASSPGGEQYF.

The chain employs TRBV5-1 and TRBJ2-7, with D possibly TRBD2 on 6 matching bases. The V end was cut by 5 bases, the J end by 5 bases, with 20 bases between. This CDR3 region has 15 residues. Germline CDR1 is SGHRS and CDR2 is YFSETQ. The CDR3 DNA reads TGCGCCAGCAGGTACCGGGTGACTCCGGGGGACGAGCAGTACTTC. It yields the protein CASRYRVTPGDEQYF.

Only one count was recorded for this clone. This rearrangement joins TRBV11-3 to TRBJ2-1, with a tentative D call TRBD2 (5 bases). Germline V lookup: CDR1 SGHNT, CDR2 YENEEA. With 5 bases removed from V and 0 bases from J, the gap between germline ends came to 11 bases. The CDR3 length is 15 residues. CDR3 amino acids: CASSAGDFSYNEQFF. Here the CDR3 DNA reads TGTGCCAGCAGCGCCGGGGATTTCTCCTACAATGAGCAGTTCTTC. Full variable domain (rest looked up from reference TRBV11-3 and TRBJ2-1): EAGVVQSPRYKIIEKKQPVAFWCNPISGHNTLYWYLQNLGQGPELLIRYENEEAVDDSQLPKDRFSAERLKGVDSTLKIQPAELGDSAVYLCASSAGDFSYNEQFFGPGTRLTVL.

The chain employs TRBV7-2 and TRBJ2-1; D is perhaps TRBD2 (7 bases). The CDR3 extends over 12 amino acids. V was cut by 5 bases and J by 7 bases, with 9 bases left in between. Germline CDR1 is SGHTA and CDR2 is FQGNSA. In DNA, the CDR3 is TGTGCCAGCAGCGGGGGGGCAAATGAGCAGTTCTTC. Translated, it gives CASSGGANEQFF. Based on the CDR3 plus reference TRBV7-2 and TRBJ2-1, the full variable domain is GAGVSQSPSNKVTEKGKDVELRCDPISGHTALYWYRQSLGQGLEFLIYFQGNSAPDKSGLPSDRFSAERTGGSVSTLTIQRTQQEDSAVYLCASSGGANEQFFGPGTRLTVL.

The chain couples TRBV9 to TRBJ2-1, with D possibly being TRBD1 (5 bases). The CDR3 has 13 amino acids. Germline-derived CDR1 and CDR2 are SGDLS and YYNGEE. Trimming shortened V by 0 bases and J by 4 bases, and 5 bases separated the two germline ends. CDR3 coding DNA: TGTGCCAGCAGCGTAGCAGGGTACAATGAGCAGTTCTTC. Translation gives CASSVAGYNEQFF.

The J gene is TRBJ2-1, the V gene TRBV13; D may be TRBD2 (6 bases). Trimming removed 3 bases at V and 9 bases at J, with 12 bases between. This CDR3 comprises 13 residues. Germline CDR1 reads PRHDT; CDR2 reads FYEKMQ (reference sequence). The CDR3 nucleotides read TGTGCCAGCAGCTTGGCACGACTAGTTGAGCAGTTCTTC. Protein sequence: CASSLARLVEQFF. The full variable domain, completed using reference TRBV13 and TRBJ2-1, is AAGVIQSPRHLIKEKRETATLKCYPIPRHDTVYWYQQGPGQDPQFLISFYEKMQSDKGSIPDRFSAQQFSDYHSELNMSSLELGDSALYFCASSLARLVEQFFGPGTRLTVL.

This clone was detected only once. The chain recombines TRBV11-3 with TRBJ2-3, with D possibly TRBD1 on 5 matching bases. This CDR3 is 13 amino acids long. The germline V and J ends were trimmed by 4 bases and 14 bases, with 19 bases remaining between them. CDR1 is SGHNT, CDR2 YENEEA, per germline. This CDR3 is CASSSSIGQLAYF. Written as DNA, the CDR3 is TGTGCCAGCAGCTCGTCTATCGGACAATTAGCGTATTTT.

In nucleotides, the CDR3 is TGTGCCTGGATACAGGGACCTGAAGCTTTCTTT. Translation gives CAWIQGPEAFF. V and J are TRBV30 and TRBJ1-1; weak D call: TRBD1 (6 bases). This CDR3 contains 11 residues. Trimming removed 4 bases at V and 6 bases at J, with 9 bases between. In germline, CDR1 is GTSNPN, CDR2 SVGIG (reference sequence).

The rearrangement uses TRBV2 and TRBJ2-2; tentatively, D is TRBD1 (5 bases). CDR3 length equals 12 residues. V lost 7 bases and J lost 5, with 8 bases in between. Germline V CDR1 and CDR2: SNHLY, FYNNEI. The CDR3 DNA follows: TGTGCCAGCATAAGGGGAACCGGGGAGCTGTTTTTT. It encodes CASIRGTGELFF. Variable domain in full (rest from reference TRBV2 and TRBJ2-2): EPEVTQTPSHQVTQMGQEVILRCVPISNHLYFYWYRQILGQKVEFLVSFYNNEISEKSEIFDDQFSVERPDGSNFTLKIRSTKLEDSAMYFCASIRGTGELFFGEGSRLTVL.

The V call is TRBV6-1, the J call TRBJ2-1, with D uncertain. This CDR3 region has 13 residues. Between the trimmed V and J ends, which lost 1 base and 5 bases, there was a span of 6 bases. Germline values: CDR1 MNHNS, CDR2 SASEGT. CDR3 loop: CASSEGANNEQFF. The DNA for the CDR3 is TGTGCCAGCAGTGAAGGGGCCAACAATGAGCAGTTCTTC.

J is TRBJ2-3 and V is TRBV7-9, with 7 bases that match TRBD1. This CDR3 has 15 residues. V lost 3 bases to trimming and J lost 2 bases; unmatched junction nucleotides: 5. Germline loops: CDR1 SEHNR, CDR2 FQNEAQ (reference sequence). CDR3 in amino acids: CASSLGQSFTDTQYF. Written as DNA, the CDR3 is TGTGCCAGCAGCTTGGGACAGTCTTTCACAGATACGCAGTATTTT.

The rearrangement joins TRBV2 to TRBJ2-5, with a possible D match to TRBD1 (6 bases). The germline V and J ends were trimmed by 6 bases and 5 bases, with 16 bases remaining between them. Germline values: CDR1 SNHLY, CDR2 FYNNEI. The CDR3 runs to 14 residues. The chain's CDR3 is CASREQGRLETQYF. The CDR3 DNA sequence: TGTGCCAGCAGGGAACAGGGTCGGTTGGAGACCCAGTACTTC.

The chain has TRBV7-9 and TRBJ1-5; possible D gene TRBD1, 6 bases. CDR3 length equals 14 residues. Per germline, CDR1 SEHNR and CDR2 FQNEAQ (reference sequence). Trimming removed 2 bases at V and 4 bases at J, with 9 bases between. The chain's CDR3 is CASSLQGSNQPQHF. The CDR3 coding sequence is TGTGCCAGCAGCTTACAGGGGTCTAATCAGCCCCAGCATTTT.

The chain links TRBV19 to TRBJ2-7, with a possible D match to TRBD1 (5 bases). CDR1 and CDR2 from the germline V gene are LNHDA and SQIVND (reference sequence). The CDR3 has 15 residues. V lost 1 base and J lost 1, with 11 bases in between. CDR3 loop: CASSIGRDSSYEQYF. CDR3 sequence (DNA): TGTGCCAGTAGTATAGGCAGAGACAGTTCCTACGAGCAGTACTTC.

This clone has a single count. The chain employs TRBV9 and TRBJ2-1; TRBD2 matches at 7 bases. This CDR3 region has 14 residues. Germline CDR1 SGDLS, CDR2 YYNGEE. V was clipped by 3 bases and J by 6 bases; unmatched bases: 6. CDR3 in amino acids: CASSASGGGNEQFF. The DNA for the CDR3 is TGTGCCAGCAGCGCCTCGGGGGGAGGCAATGAGCAGTTCTTC.

This clone occurred once. The genes are TRBV25-1 and TRBJ2-5; D unclear. Trimming removed 3 bases at V and 2 bases at J, with 16 bases between. The CDR3 contains 16 residues. Germline assignment: CDR1 MGHDK and CDR2 SYGVNS. CDR3 loop: CASSDPPPTRQETQYF. In DNA, the CDR3 is TGTGCCAGCAGTGACCCCCCCCCTACCCGTCAAGAGACCCAGTACTTC.

CDR3: CASSPGLALNTEAFF. The CDR3 DNA sequence: TGTGCCAGCTCACCTGGACTGGCGTTGAACACTGAAGCTTTCTTT. This chain connects TRBV18 to TRBJ1-1; the D is unclear. V was shortened by 3 bases and J by 0 bases, with 11 bases between the two germline ends. Germline assignment: CDR1 KGHSH and CDR2 LQKENI. This CDR3 comprises 15 residues.

In its sample, this clone was seen once. The genes are TRBV29-1 and TRBJ2-3, with 8 bases lining up with TRBD1. After removal of 7 bases from V and 4 bases from J, the junction contained 4 bases not matched to a gene. CDR1 and CDR2 from the germline V gene are SQVTM and ANQGSEA. The CDR3 covers 12 residues. For the CDR3, the DNA is TGCAGCGGGACAGGGTTCGCAGATACGCAGTATTTT. Its translation: CSGTGFADTQYF.

The CDR3 DNA follows: TGCGCCAGCAGCCAATCGGCGGACTTCGAGCAGTACTTC. Its translation: CASSQSADFEQYF. J is TRBJ2-7 and V is TRBV4-1; a weak D match, TRBD2 (5 bases). Trimming took off 2 bases at V and 6 bases at J, with 11 bases between the two ends. The CDR3 spans 13 residues. Germline V lookup: CDR1 MGHRA, CDR2 YSYEKL.

The chain's CDR3 is CASRESGGGTGELFF. DNA of the CDR3: TGTGCCAGCAGAGAGAGCGGGGGAGGGACCGGGGAGCTGTTTTTT. This chain uses TRBV5-6 with TRBJ2-2; 8 bases line up with TRBD2. The germline CDR1 and CDR2 sequences are SGHDT and YYEEEE. The ends lost 5 bases at V and 5 bases at J; junction bases unmatched: 8. The CDR3 totals 15 residues.

The sample holds a few counts of this clone. The CDR3 region has the DNA TGTGCCAGCAGTTCTGGGGGGGATGGGGCCGCTGAAGCTTTCTTT. As protein: CASSSGGDGAAEAFF. The rearrangement joins TRBV6-1 to TRBJ1-1; perhaps TRBD1 as D (5 bases). With 5 bases removed from V and 6 bases from J, the gap between germline ends came to 19 bases. Looked up from germline, CDR1 is MNHNS and CDR2 is SASEGT. The CDR3 contains 15 residues.

This clone appeared a single time. The chain employs TRBV4-3 and TRBJ1-2; 9 positions match TRBD1. The V and J ends lost 4 bases and 8 bases, in that order; junction bases with no gene match: 8. The germline V gene encodes CDR1 LGHNA and CDR2 YSLEER. CDR3 length equals 14 residues. The CDR3 DNA sequence: TGCGCCAGCAGCCCGGGACAGGGTTTGGGCGGCTACACCTTC. Residues: CASSPGQGLGGYTF.

V and J are TRBV5-1 and TRBJ2-1, with 10 bases aligning to TRBD2. Trimming cost V 4 bases and J 0 bases; bases outside gene matches: 4. Germline-derived CDR1 and CDR2 are SGHRS and YFSETQ. This CDR3 comprises 16 residues. CDR3 sequence: CASSLRTSGSYNEQFF. CDR3 in DNA: TGCGCCAGCAGCCTACGGACTAGCGGCTCCTACAATGAGCAGTTCTTC.